One TCR beta chain is described in this entry. These data are taken from a study of shared clonotypes between healthy human individuals. Study summary: CD4 naive cells filled three plates per donor, CD4 memory three, CD8 naive two and CD8 memory one.

Positive CCR7 selection of CD45RO-negative cells yielded the naive CD8 cells, and terminally differentiated effector memory CD45RA+ cells were excluded. The CDR3 covers 13 residues. Germline V lookup: CDR1 MGHRA, CDR2 YSYEKL. V was pared by 0 bases and J by 4 bases, with 7 bases between. Original processing notes: Filtering differed, since immunoSEQ gave only junction sequences and no quality scores. Measured with immunoSEQ multiplex PCR; TCRdb has only the in-frame clones, and not every one. V and J calls and clone size follow that table, whereas D and trimming were derived from the DNA. Altogether under 1 million clones are present, around 93% being singletons, with the ten largest covering less than 25%.

This rearrangement joins TRBV4-1 to TRBJ2-7; no clear D gene. The source material was naive CD8+ T cells sorted from blood. This TCR was recovered from a man younger than 40 in good health. As DNA, the CDR3 is TGCGCCAGCAGCCAAGATATGGTGTACGAGCAGTACTTC. It yields the protein CASSQDMVYEQYF.